What follows are 24 T cell receptor beta chains derived from one specimen sequenced in a study of blood T cell repertoires in COVID-19. Profiled with immunoSEQ multiplex PCR; TCRdb holds only in-frame clones, not every one. The sample carries roughly 430,000 clones, roughly 90% recorded once. Sample: PBMCs or T cells enriched from blood (not recorded which). The receptor set was obtained from a woman aged 35 to 49 with acute COVID-19.

This clone has a single count. The chain joins TRBV5-1 to TRBJ1-2, with 7 bases fitting TRBD1. V lost 4 bases, J lost 6 bases, and 15 bases stayed unmatched. The CDR3 runs 16 residues. Germline lookup yields CDR1 SGHRS and CDR2 YFSETQ. The CDR3 DNA reads TGCGCCAGCAGCATAACACCGGGACAGCCTCAGAATGGCTACACCTTC. Protein product: CASSITPGQPQNGYTF.

This clone has only one observation. The chain joins TRBV6-5 to TRBJ1-4; D gene unclear. CDR3 size: 14 residues. The ends were cut back, 8 bases at V and 0 bases at J, with 10 bases in the middle. Per the germline V gene, CDR1 is MNHEY and CDR2 is SVGAGI. In DNA form, the CDR3 reads TGTGCCAGCCGACCAGGTCCAACTAATGAAAAACTGTTTTTT. Translating it yields CASRPGPTNEKLFF.

The rearrangement joins TRBV2 to TRBJ1-4; 9 bases fit TRBD1. J lost 8 bases, V lost 7 bases, and 8 bases had no gene match. Per germline, CDR1 SNHLY and CDR2 FYNNEI. This CDR3 is built from 14 residues. CDR3 residues: CASTLQGAGEKLFF. The CDR3 coding sequence is TGTGCCAGCACTCTACAGGGGGCTGGGGAAAAACTGTTTTTT.

The chain links TRBV7-2 to TRBJ1-6, with TRBD1 identical over 7 bases. Germline CDR1 SGHTA, CDR2 FQGNSA. The ends lost 0 bases at V and 3 bases at J; junction bases unmatched: 5. This CDR3 is built from 17 residues. CDR3 DNA sequence: TGTGCCAGCAGCTTAGCGGGACAGTTTTTCTATAATTCACCCCTCCACTTT. Residues: CASSLAGQFFYNSPLHF.

The CDR3 here is CASSQGVGGLAGGNTIYF. The CDR3 DNA reads as TGTGCCAGCAGCCAGGGGGTGGGCGGACTAGCTGGGGGAAACACCATATATTTT. The chain uses TRBV4-2 and TRBJ1-3; weak D call: TRBD1 (5 bases). The V and J ends lost 3 bases and 4 bases respectively, with 22 bases between them. The V gene's germline CDR1 is LGHNA and CDR2 YNFKEQ. The CDR3 totals 18 residues.

V gene TRBV4-1 combines with J gene TRBJ2-7, with 8 bases fitting TRBD1. This CDR3 region has 15 residues. With 0 bases clipped from V and 2 bases from J, the junction kept 3 bases outside the gene matches. Germline V gives CDR1 MGHRA, CDR2 YSYEKL. In nucleotides, the CDR3 is TGCGCCAGCAGCCAAGAGGGACAGGCCCCCTACGAGCAGTACTTC. Its protein is CASSQEGQAPYEQYF.

The chain combines TRBV18 with TRBJ2-7, with D hard to call. The CDR3 totals 13 residues. Germline loops: CDR1 KGHSH, CDR2 LQKENI. The ends were cut back, 5 bases at V and 5 bases at J, with 13 bases in the middle. The CDR3 nucleotides are TGTGCCAGCTCAACGGCAGCGATTAACGAGCAGTACTTC. Amino acids: CASSTAAINEQYF.

The chain joins TRBV7-9 to TRBJ2-2; D is uncertain. The CDR3 extends over 13 amino acids. Deletions cut 3 bases from V and 4 bases from J, with 6 bases between. Germline CDR1 SEHNR, CDR2 FQNEAQ (reference sequence). This chain's CDR3 is CASSLALTGELFF. CDR3 sequence (DNA): TGTGCCAGCAGCTTGGCCCTCACCGGGGAGCTGTTTTTT.

A single count supports this clone. The V and J genes are TRBV3-1 (or the pseudogene TRBV3-2) and TRBJ2-5; 16 bases map to TRBD2. Germline CDR1 reads LGHDT; CDR2 reads YNNKEL (reference sequence). The CDR3 has 18 amino acids. Trimming at V came to 4 bases and at J to 5 bases, leaving 10 bases not matched to a gene. CDR3: CASSPTGLAGGLFETQYF. CDR3 DNA: TGTGCCAGCAGCCCCACGGGACTAGCGGGGGGGCTTTTTGAGACCCAGTACTTC.

A note on this clone: This CDR3 is also generated by other DNA sequences in the sample. The chain couples TRBV5-1 to TRBJ2-5, with D hard to call. The CDR3 is 12 residues long. Looked up from germline, CDR1 is SGHRS and CDR2 is YFSETQ. Trimming cost V 4 bases and J 2 bases, with 6 bases left between them. This CDR3 reads CASSLLQETQYF. CDR3 coding DNA: TGCGCCAGCAGCCTCCTACAAGAGACCCAGTACTTC.

The CDR3 region is CASTTDRGVYGYTF. The CDR3 DNA reads as TGTGCCAGTACTACGGACAGGGGGGTTTATGGCTACACCTTC. V is TRBV19 and J is TRBJ1-2, with 10 bases identical to TRBD1. This CDR3 has 14 amino acids. Germline lookup yields CDR1 LNHDA and CDR2 SQIVND (reference sequence). The J segment lost 5 bases and the V segment lost 7 bases, leaving 7 bases of the junction unmatched.

This chain connects TRBV5-1 to TRBJ1-1; 9 nucleotides match TRBD1. Per germline, CDR1 SGHRS and CDR2 YFSETQ. The CDR3 has 12 residues. J lost 10 bases, V lost 5 bases, and 6 bases had no gene match. The CDR3 protein is CASRSPGQGAFF. The CDR3 DNA reads TGCGCCAGCAGGAGTCCGGGACAGGGAGCTTTCTTT.

This clone was counted a single time. The V gene is TRBV18, the J gene TRBJ2-1; 7 nucleotides align to TRBD1. Germline V gives CDR1 KGHSH, CDR2 LQKENI. The V gene end was trimmed by 3 bases and the J gene end by 5 bases; junction bases not matched to a gene: 7. This CDR3 has 15 amino acids. The DNA of the CDR3 is TGTGCCAGCTCACCGGAGGACAGGCGAGACAATGAGCAGTTCTTC. As protein: CASSPEDRRDNEQFF. Supplemented by reference TRBV18 and TRBJ2-1, the full variable domain reads NAGVMQNPRHLVRRRGQEARLRCSPMKGHSHVYWYRQLPEEGLKFMVYLQKENIIDESGMPKERFSAEFPKEGPSILRIQQVVRGDSAAYFCASSPEDRRDNEQFFGPGTRLTVL.

The chain is built from TRBV3-1 (or the pseudogene TRBV3-2) and TRBJ1-6; D uncertain. Trimming removed 4 bases at V and 9 bases at J, with 16 bases between. This CDR3 comprises 15 residues. CDR1 LGHDT and CDR2 YNNKEL come from the germline V gene (reference sequence). The CDR3 reads CASSRSQTGVSPLHF. CDR3 DNA sequence: TGTGCCAGCAGCCGATCTCAAACGGGAGTTTCACCCCTCCACTTT.

The table lists this clone with a count of one. The rearrangement joins TRBV11-2 to TRBJ2-3, with 12 bases aligning to TRBD2. The germline CDR1 and CDR2 sequences are SGHAT and FQNNGV. The CDR3 spans 17 residues. Trimming removed 5 bases from V and 3 bases from J; junction bases left unmatched: 9. The CDR3 region has the DNA TGTGCCAGCAGCACACCGACTAGCGGGGGAAGGACAGATACGCAGTATTTT. It yields the protein CASSTPTSGGRTDTQYF. The variable domain in full, completed from reference TRBV11-2 and TRBJ2-3, reads EAGVAQSPRYKIIEKRQSVAFWCNPISGHATLYWYQQILGQGPKLLIQFQNNGVVDDSQLPKDRFSAERLKGVDSTLKIQPAKLEDSAVYLCASSTPTSGGRTDTQYFGPGTRLTVL.

This clone was seen once. The rearrangement links TRBV13 to TRBJ2-1, with 9 positions matching TRBD1. CDR1 and CDR2 (germline): PRHDT, FYEKMQ (reference sequence). The CDR3 loop spans 15 amino acids. The junction had 10 bases not matched to a gene; V was cut back by 6 bases and J by 7 bases. The CDR3 DNA reads as TGTGCCAGCAGTCTAGGACAGGGGCTCGAAAATGAGCAGTTCTTC. It codes for CASSLGQGLENEQFF.

This clone showed up just once. This chain joins TRBV5-1 and TRBJ1-1; TRBD1 agrees at 10 bases. The germline V gene has CDR1 SGHRS and CDR2 YFSETQ. J lost 5 bases, V lost 4 bases, and 11 bases had no gene match. The CDR3 is 16 amino acids. CDR3 DNA sequence: TGCGCCAGCAGCCTGTTGGGGACAGGGGCGGGTACTGAAGCTTTCTTT. Translation: CASSLLGTGAGTEAFF.

The V call is TRBV2, the J call TRBJ2-5, with 8 bases aligning to TRBD1. This CDR3 is 13 amino acids long. Germline lookup yields CDR1 SNHLY and CDR2 FYNNEI. V was clipped by 7 bases and J by 3 bases; unmatched bases: 4. The DNA of the CDR3 is TGTGCCAGCACAAAGGACAGGGAAGAGACCCAGTACTTC. Residues: CASTKDREETQYF.

This clone was seen a handful of times. The chain recombines TRBV6-1 with TRBJ2-7; a weak D match, TRBD2 (6 bases). The CDR3 sequence is 13 residues long. Germline CDR1 reads MNHNS; CDR2 reads SASEGT. With 3 bases removed from V and 4 bases from J, the gap between germline ends came to 10 bases. The CDR3 sequence is CASSEGLTYEQYF. CDR3 nucleotide sequence: TGTGCCAGCAGTGAGGGACTTACTTACGAGCAGTACTTC.

The chain recombines TRBV6-6 with TRBJ2-7; D gene uncertain. V lost 3 bases to trimming and J lost 2 bases, with 11 bases between them. Germline CDR1 MNHNY, CDR2 SVGAGI (reference sequence). The CDR3 is 14 amino acids. The CDR3: CASSYFQATYEQYF. The CDR3, as DNA: TGTGCCAGCAGTTATTTTCAGGCCACCTACGAGCAGTACTTC.

This rearrangement joins TRBV2 to TRBJ2-1, with D maybe TRBD1 (6 bases). Per the germline V gene, CDR1 is SNHLY and CDR2 is FYNNEI. Trimming took off 5 bases at V and 10 bases at J, with 24 bases between the two ends. CDR3 size: 16 residues. In nucleotides, the CDR3 is TGTGCCAGCAGTTGGGTCAGGGGCATCCACACCGAAGAGCAGTTCTTC. Translated: CASSWVRGIHTEEQFF.

The gene calls are TRBV6-6 and TRBJ2-3, with TRBD1 matching 7 bases. The CDR3 totals 14 residues. Germline V gives CDR1 MNHNY, CDR2 SVGAGI (reference sequence). Unmatched junction bases numbered 3, after V lost 6 bases and J lost 0 bases. The CDR3 DNA reads as TGTGCCAGCAGCCTGGGACAGAGCACAGATACGCAGTATTTT. This encodes CASSLGQSTDTQYF.

V gene TRBV15 combines with J gene TRBJ1-4; D not resolved. The CDR3 spans 13 residues. Trimming took off 4 bases at V and 10 bases at J, with 13 bases between the two ends. Per the germline V gene, CDR1 is LNHNV and CDR2 is YYDKDF (reference sequence). The CDR3 loop is CATSTPLGGKLFF. Written as DNA, the CDR3 is TGTGCCACCAGCACCCCCCTAGGAGGAAAACTGTTTTTT.

The J gene is TRBJ2-3, the V gene TRBV7-8; 7 positions agree with TRBD2. The CDR3 is made up of 20 amino acids. Germline CDR1 SGHVS, CDR2 FQNEAQ. Trimming removed 1 base from V and 1 base from J; junction bases left unmatched: 17. In nucleotides, the CDR3 is TGTGCCAGCAGCTTAGATCAGGGACTACGAGAGGGTTTTGGCACAGATACGCAGTATTTT. It is translated as CASSLDQGLREGFGTDTQYF.